One and the same sample provided the 20 T cell receptor beta chains below, sequenced in a study of Ad26.COV2.S vaccination and SARS-CoV-2 variants. Data came from immunoSEQ multiplex PCR; TCRdb stores just in-frame clones and leaves some out. The sample holds 350,000 to 450,000 clones, roughly 90% seen once. Treatment indicated: about 20 received Ad26.COV2.S at low or high dose, single or two shots; five or six received placebo; per-sample allocation not given. Specimen acquisition occurred on day 63 following the initial vaccine or placebo injection. The sample consisted of peripheral blood, taken in a trial of Ad26.COV2.S vaccine versus placebo. These receptor sequences come from a person aged 18-60 years who received the Ad26.COV2.S COVID-19 vaccine or a placebo.

In its sample, this clone was seen once. The chain couples TRBV13 to TRBJ2-7, with 11 bases matching TRBD2. The germline V gene has CDR1 PRHDT and CDR2 FYEKMQ (reference sequence). V trimming: 5 bases; J trimming: 6 bases; junction bases outside the gene matches: 15. The CDR3 length is 17 residues. The CDR3 nucleotides read TGTGCCAGCAGCACTACCGAAACTAGCGGGGGATATTTCGAGCAGTACTTC. Its translation is CASSTTETSGGYFEQYF.

The chain uses TRBV2 and TRBJ1-1; D is uncertain. Germline lookup yields CDR1 SNHLY and CDR2 FYNNEI. The germline V and J ends were trimmed by 2 bases and 1 base, with 11 bases remaining between them. There are 15 residues in the CDR3. The CDR3 reads CASSEHGIQNTEAFF. The CDR3 DNA follows: TGTGCCAGCAGTGAACACGGGATACAGAACACTGAAGCTTTCTTT.

The chain combines TRBV5-1 with TRBJ2-5, with 7 bases that match TRBD2. V lost 4 bases, J lost 5 bases, and 5 bases stayed unmatched. Germline CDR1 and CDR2: SGHRS and YFSETQ. The CDR3 totals 13 residues. In nucleotides, the CDR3 is TGCGCCAGCAGCCCGGGAGGCGCGGAGACCCAGTACTTC. It encodes CASSPGGAETQYF.

The chain carries TRBV5-4 and TRBJ2-7; 10 bases are shared with TRBD1. Germline values: CDR1 SGHNT, CDR2 YYREEE (reference sequence). The ends lost 3 bases at V and 1 base at J; junction bases unmatched: 4. The CDR3 loop spans 15 amino acids. The CDR3 spells CASSSGGQGSYEQYF. The CDR3 coding sequence is TGTGCCAGCAGCTCGGGGGGACAGGGGTCCTACGAGCAGTACTTC.

In the case of this clone: Other nucleotide sequences from this sample produce the same CDR3. The chain has TRBV12-3 or TRBV12-4 and TRBJ1-1, with D unclear. The germline V and J ends were trimmed by 3 bases and 3 bases, with 5 bases remaining between them. The CDR3 is made up of 12 amino acids. The CDR3 coding sequence is TGTGCCAGCAGTTTGGGGTACACTGAAGCTTTCTTT. Translating it yields CASSLGYTEAFF.

CDR3 region: CAWSEGFEGLLTNEKLFF. Here the CDR3 DNA reads TGTGCCTGGAGTGAGGGTTTCGAGGGGCTGTTGACTAATGAAAAACTGTTTTTT. This chain uses TRBV30 with TRBJ1-4; possibly TRBD1 for D (5 bases). Germline values: CDR1 GTSNPN, CDR2 SVGIG (reference sequence). The CDR3 consists of 18 residues. V lost 1 base to trimming and J lost 2 bases, with 20 bases between them.

Concerning this clone: The same CDR3 also results from other DNA sequences found in this sample. The chain combines TRBV3-1 (or the pseudogene TRBV3-2) with TRBJ1-2; TRBD1 might be the D (6 bases). The V gene lost 0 bases and the J gene lost 5 bases, with 13 bases spanning the gap. This CDR3 comprises 15 residues. Germline CDR1 reads LGHDT; CDR2 reads YNNKEL (reference sequence). Here the CDR3 DNA reads TGTGCCAGCAGCCAAGATGGGGGGGGCGGTTATGGCTACACCTTC. Its translation: CASSQDGGGGYGYTF.

The chain recombines TRBV7-8 with TRBJ1-1; D is uncertain. Looked up from germline, CDR1 is SGHVS and CDR2 is FQNEAQ. Trimming shortened V by 5 bases and J by 9 bases, and 10 bases separated the two germline ends. The CDR3 consists of 11 residues. CDR3 amino acids: CASSRLSQAFF. CDR3 in DNA: TGTGCCAGCAGCCGTCTGAGCCAAGCTTTCTTT.

The chain combines TRBV9 with TRBJ2-3; D gene ambiguous. The CDR3 covers 13 residues. Germline CDR1 SGDLS, CDR2 YYNGEE. With 2 bases removed from V and 4 bases from J, the gap between germline ends came to 8 bases. The CDR3, as DNA: TGTGCCAGCAGCGTGGGCCAGGCAGATACGCAGTATTTT. Translating it yields CASSVGQADTQYF. The variable domain in full, with the rest retrieved from reference TRBV9 and TRBJ2-3, is DSGVTQTPKHLITATGQRVTLRCSPRSGDLSVYWYQQSLDQGLQFLIQYYNGEERAKGNILERFSAQQFPDLHSELNLSSLELGDSALYFCASSVGQADTQYFGPGTRLTVL.

The chain has TRBV6-6 and TRBJ1-2; TRBD1 aligns across 9 bases. Trimming cost V 6 bases and J 5 bases; bases outside gene matches: 7. Germline V lookup: CDR1 MNHNY, CDR2 SVGAGI (reference sequence). This CDR3 is 14 amino acids long. This CDR3 is CASSQGQGIYGYTF. DNA for the CDR3: TGTGCCAGCAGCCAAGGACAGGGGATTTATGGCTACACCTTC.

V and J are TRBV20-1 and TRBJ2-5, with 8 bases fitting TRBD1. CDR3 length: 14 amino acids. The germline gives CDR1 DFQATT, CDR2 SNEGSKA (reference sequence). V was clipped by 3 bases and J by 3 bases; unmatched bases: 6. As DNA, the CDR3 is TGCAGTGCTAGTAAGGGGACAGGCGAAGAGACCCAGTACTTC. This sequence encodes CSASKGTGEETQYF.

CDR3 nucleotides: TGTGCCAGCACCCTAAAAGGGTATGATATTGAGACCCAGTACTTC. Translation: CASTLKGYDIETQYF. The chain links TRBV7-2 to TRBJ2-5; D remains unclear. Per the germline V gene, CDR1 is SGHTA and CDR2 is FQGNSA. Between the trimmed V and J ends, which lost 7 bases and 5 bases, there was a span of 20 bases. The CDR3 covers 15 residues. The full variable domain, with the rest looked up from reference TRBV7-2 and TRBJ2-5, is GAGVSQSPSNKVTEKGKDVELRCDPISGHTALYWYRQSLGQGLEFLIYFQGNSAPDKSGLPSDRFSAERTGGSVSTLTIQRTQQEDSAVYLCASTLKGYDIETQYFGPGTRLLVL.

The chain couples TRBV19 to TRBJ2-1; no clear D. Germline V lookup: CDR1 LNHDA, CDR2 SQIVND (reference sequence). This CDR3 has 12 amino acids. Trimming shortened V by 6 bases and J by 7 bases, and 10 bases separated the two germline ends. This chain's CDR3 is CASSKVRNEQFF. CDR3 nucleotide sequence: TGTGCCAGTAGCAAAGTGAGAAATGAGCAGTTCTTC. Full variable domain (remainder filled in from reference TRBV19 and TRBJ2-1): DGGITQSPKYLFRKEGQNVTLSCEQNLNHDAMYWYRQDPGQGLRLIYYSQIVNDFQKGDIAEGYSVSREKKESFPLTVTSAQKNPTAFYLCASSKVRNEQFFGPGTRLTVL.

This chain joins TRBV18 and TRBJ2-6, with 8 positions matching TRBD1. Per the germline V gene, CDR1 is KGHSH and CDR2 is LQKENI. This CDR3 spans 17 amino acids. Germline trimming cut 3 bases from V and 0 bases from J; bases unmatched to any gene: 4. The CDR3 DNA is TGTGCCAGCTCACCCGGGACAGGTGTCTCTGGGGCCAACGTCCTGACTTTC. It specifies CASSPGTGVSGANVLTF.

V gene TRBV7-2 combines with J gene TRBJ2-7; 11 bases are shared with TRBD1. With V trimmed by 2 bases and J by 5 bases, 5 bases remained unmatched. Germline V lookup: CDR1 SGHTA, CDR2 FQGNSA. This CDR3 is 15 amino acids long. CDR3 in DNA: TGTGCCAGCAGCTTATCCGGACAGGGGGCTAACGAGCAGTACTTC. Translated, it gives CASSLSGQGANEQYF.

The chain joins TRBV16 to TRBJ1-5; D call uncertain. V was trimmed by 3 bases and J by 2 bases, leaving 11 bases between them. The CDR3 has 15 amino acids. CDR1 KGHSY and CDR2 FQNENV come from the germline V gene. The CDR3, as DNA: TGTGCCAGCAGCCAGGAGGTCCTGGGCAATCAGCCCCAGCATTTT. Amino acids: CASSQEVLGNQPQHF.

The rearrangement joins TRBV6-2 or TRBV6-3 to TRBJ2-7, with 8 bases matching TRBD1. V lost 5 bases and J lost 2; bases outside the gene matches: 5. The CDR3 spans 14 residues. Germline-derived CDR1 and CDR2 are MNHEY and SVGEGT. The CDR3 loop is CASSMTGETYEQYF. CDR3 bases: TGTGCCAGCAGTATGACAGGGGAGACCTACGAGCAGTACTTC.

The chain carries TRBV2 and TRBJ2-2, with D uncertain. Trimming pared 7 bases from V and 1 base from J, leaving 13 bases between. This CDR3 region has 15 residues. CDR1 is SNHLY and CDR2 is FYNNEI in the germline V gene. CDR3 bases: TGTGCCAGCACCGGAGAAACAGTGAACACCGGGGAGCTGTTTTTT. Protein product: CASTGETVNTGELFF.

The chain employs TRBV2 and TRBJ2-7; D ambiguous. The CDR3 is made up of 11 amino acids. The V end was cut by 6 bases, the J end by 4 bases, with 7 bases between. Germline lookup yields CDR1 SNHLY and CDR2 FYNNEI. CDR3 DNA sequence: TGTGCCAGCAGGGGGATATACGAGCAGTACTTC. Translating it yields CASRGIYEQYF.

The chain joins TRBV5-1 to TRBJ2-2, with 15 nucleotides matching TRBD2. This CDR3 has 18 residues. Germline values: CDR1 SGHRS, CDR2 YFSETQ. V lost 4 bases to trimming and J lost 5 bases; unmatched junction nucleotides: 9. CDR3 DNA sequence: TGCGCCAGCAGCCCCGGACTAGCGGGGGGGCTATGGACCGGGGAGCTGTTTTTT. Encoded protein: CASSPGLAGGLWTGELFF.